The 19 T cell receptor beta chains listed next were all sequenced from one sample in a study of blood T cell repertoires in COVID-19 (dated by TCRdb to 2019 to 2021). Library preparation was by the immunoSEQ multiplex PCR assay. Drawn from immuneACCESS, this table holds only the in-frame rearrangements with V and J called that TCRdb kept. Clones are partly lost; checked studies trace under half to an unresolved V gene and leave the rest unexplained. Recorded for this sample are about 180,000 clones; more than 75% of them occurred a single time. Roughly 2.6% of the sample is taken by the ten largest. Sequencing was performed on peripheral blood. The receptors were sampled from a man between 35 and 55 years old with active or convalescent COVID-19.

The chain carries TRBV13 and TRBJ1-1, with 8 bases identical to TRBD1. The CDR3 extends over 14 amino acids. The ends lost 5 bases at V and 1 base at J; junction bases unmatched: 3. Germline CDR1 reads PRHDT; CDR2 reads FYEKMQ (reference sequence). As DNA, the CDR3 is TGTGCCAGCAGCCCCGGGACAGGGAACACTGAAGCTTTCTTT. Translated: CASSPGTGNTEAFF.

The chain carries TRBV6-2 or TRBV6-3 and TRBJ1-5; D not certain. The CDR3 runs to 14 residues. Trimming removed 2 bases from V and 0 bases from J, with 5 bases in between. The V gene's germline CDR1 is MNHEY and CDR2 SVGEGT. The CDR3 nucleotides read TGTGCCAGCAGTTACGACAATAGCAATCAGCCCCAGCATTTT. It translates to CASSYDNSNQPQHF.

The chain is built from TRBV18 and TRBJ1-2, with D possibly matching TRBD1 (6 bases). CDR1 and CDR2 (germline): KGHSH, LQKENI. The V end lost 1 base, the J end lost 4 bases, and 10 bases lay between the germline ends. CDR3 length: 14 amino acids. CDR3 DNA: TGTGCCAGCTCACCACGAACAGGGAGCTATGGCTACACCTTC. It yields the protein CASSPRTGSYGYTF.

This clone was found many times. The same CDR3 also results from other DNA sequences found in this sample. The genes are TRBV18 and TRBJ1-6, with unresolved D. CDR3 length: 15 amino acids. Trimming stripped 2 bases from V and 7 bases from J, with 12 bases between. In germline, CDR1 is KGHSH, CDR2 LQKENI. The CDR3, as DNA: TGTGCCAGCTCACCAGCAGGTGGTAGGAATTCACCCCTCCACTTT. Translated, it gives CASSPAGGRNSPLHF. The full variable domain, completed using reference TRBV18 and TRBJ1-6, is NAGVMQNPRHLVRRRGQEARLRCSPMKGHSHVYWYRQLPEEGLKFMVYLQKENIIDESGMPKERFSAEFPKEGPSILRIQQVVRGDSAAYFCASSPAGGRNSPLHFGNGTRLTVT.

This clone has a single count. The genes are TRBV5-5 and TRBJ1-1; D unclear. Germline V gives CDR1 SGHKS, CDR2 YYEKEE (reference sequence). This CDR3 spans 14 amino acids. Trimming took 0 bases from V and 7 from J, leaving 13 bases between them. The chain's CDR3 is CASSLGDWRVEAFF. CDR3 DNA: TGTGCCAGCAGCTTGGGAGACTGGAGAGTTGAAGCTTTCTTT.

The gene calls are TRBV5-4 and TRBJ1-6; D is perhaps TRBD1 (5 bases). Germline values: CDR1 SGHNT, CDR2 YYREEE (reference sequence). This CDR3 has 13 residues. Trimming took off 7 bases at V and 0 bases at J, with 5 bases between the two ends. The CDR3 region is CASGHSYNSPLHF. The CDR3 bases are TGTGCCAGCGGACACTCCTATAATTCACCCCTCCACTTT.

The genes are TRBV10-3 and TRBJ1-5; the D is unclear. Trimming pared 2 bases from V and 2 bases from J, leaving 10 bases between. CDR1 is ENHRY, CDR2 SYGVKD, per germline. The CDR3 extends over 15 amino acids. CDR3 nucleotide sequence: TGTGCCATCAGTGAGACCGGGGATGGCAATCAGCCCCAGCATTTT. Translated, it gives CAISETGDGNQPQHF.

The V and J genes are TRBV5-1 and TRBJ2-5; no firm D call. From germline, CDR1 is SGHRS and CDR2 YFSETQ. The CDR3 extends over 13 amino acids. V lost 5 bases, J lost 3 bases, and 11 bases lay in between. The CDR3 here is CASSRSSEETQYF. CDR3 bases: TGCGCCAGCAGTAGGTCGAGCGAAGAGACCCAGTACTTC.

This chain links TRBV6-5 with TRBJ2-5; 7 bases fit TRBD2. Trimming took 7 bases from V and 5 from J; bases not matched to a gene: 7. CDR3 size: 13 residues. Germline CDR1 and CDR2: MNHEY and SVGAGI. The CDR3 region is CASTGLDSETQYF. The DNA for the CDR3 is TGTGCCAGCACCGGACTAGATTCTGAGACCCAGTACTTC.

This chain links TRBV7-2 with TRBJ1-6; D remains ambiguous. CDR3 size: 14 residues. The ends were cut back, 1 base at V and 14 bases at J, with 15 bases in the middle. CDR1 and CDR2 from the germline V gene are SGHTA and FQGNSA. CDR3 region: CASSLEASAVTLHF. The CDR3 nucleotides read TGTGCCAGCAGCTTAGAGGCCAGCGCGGTAACCCTCCACTTT.

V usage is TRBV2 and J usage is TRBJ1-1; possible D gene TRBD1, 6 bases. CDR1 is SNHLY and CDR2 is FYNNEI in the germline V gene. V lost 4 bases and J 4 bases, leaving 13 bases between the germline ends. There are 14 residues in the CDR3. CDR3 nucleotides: TGTGCCAGCAGTGTATTCAGGGGCGGCACTGAAGCTTTCTTT. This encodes CASSVFRGGTEAFF.

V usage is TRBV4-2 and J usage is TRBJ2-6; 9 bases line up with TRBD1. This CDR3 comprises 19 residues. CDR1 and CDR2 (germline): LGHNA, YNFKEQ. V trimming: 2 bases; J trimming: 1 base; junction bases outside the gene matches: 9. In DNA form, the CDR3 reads TGTGCCAGCAGCCAACGGACCGGGACAGGGTTTTCTGGGGCCAACGTCCTGACTTTC. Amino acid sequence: CASSQRTGTGFSGANVLTF.

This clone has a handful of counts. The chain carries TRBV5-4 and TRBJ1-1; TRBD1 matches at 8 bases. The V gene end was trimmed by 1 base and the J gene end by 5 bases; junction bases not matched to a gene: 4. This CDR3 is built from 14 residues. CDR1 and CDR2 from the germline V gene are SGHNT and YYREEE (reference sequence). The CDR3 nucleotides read TGTGCCAGCAGCTTGCCGGACAGGGTGACTGAAGCTTTCTTT. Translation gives CASSLPDRVTEAFF.

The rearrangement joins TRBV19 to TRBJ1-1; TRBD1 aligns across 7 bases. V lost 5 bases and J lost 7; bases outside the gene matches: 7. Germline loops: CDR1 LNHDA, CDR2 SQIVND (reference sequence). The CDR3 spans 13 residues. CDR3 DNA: TGTGCCAGTAGTCATGGGGACAGACTTGAAGCTTTCTTT. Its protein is CASSHGDRLEAFF.

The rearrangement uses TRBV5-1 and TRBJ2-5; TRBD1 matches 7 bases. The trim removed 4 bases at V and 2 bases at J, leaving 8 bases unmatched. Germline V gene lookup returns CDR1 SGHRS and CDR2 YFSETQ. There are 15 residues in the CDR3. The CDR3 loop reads CASSLQGNLQETQYF. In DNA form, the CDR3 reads TGCGCCAGCAGCCTACAGGGGAATCTTCAAGAGACCCAGTACTTC.

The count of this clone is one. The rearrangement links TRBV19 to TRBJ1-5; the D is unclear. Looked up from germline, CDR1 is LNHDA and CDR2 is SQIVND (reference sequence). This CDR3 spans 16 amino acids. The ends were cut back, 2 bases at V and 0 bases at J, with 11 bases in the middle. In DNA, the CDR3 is TGTGCCAGTAGTATAATCGGCAGGTTTAGCAATCAGCCCCAGCATTTT. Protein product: CASSIIGRFSNQPQHF.

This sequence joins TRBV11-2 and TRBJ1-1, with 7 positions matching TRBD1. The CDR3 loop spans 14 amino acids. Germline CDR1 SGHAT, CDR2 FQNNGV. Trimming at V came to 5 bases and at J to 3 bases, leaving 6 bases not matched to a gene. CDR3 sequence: CASSQGQFYTEAFF. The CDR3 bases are TGTGCCAGCAGCCAGGGACAGTTTTACACTGAAGCTTTCTTT.

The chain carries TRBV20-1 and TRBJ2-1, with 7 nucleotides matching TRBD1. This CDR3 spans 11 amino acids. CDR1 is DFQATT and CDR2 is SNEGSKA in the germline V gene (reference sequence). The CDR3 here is CSGQAYNEQFF. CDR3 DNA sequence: TGCAGCGGACAGGCCTACAATGAGCAGTTCTTC.

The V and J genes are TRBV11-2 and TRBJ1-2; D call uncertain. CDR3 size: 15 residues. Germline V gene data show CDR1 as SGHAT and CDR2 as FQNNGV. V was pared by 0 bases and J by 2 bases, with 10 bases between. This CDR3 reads CASSLDRAGNYGYTF. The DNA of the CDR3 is TGTGCCAGCAGCTTAGATAGGGCGGGGAACTATGGCTACACCTTC.